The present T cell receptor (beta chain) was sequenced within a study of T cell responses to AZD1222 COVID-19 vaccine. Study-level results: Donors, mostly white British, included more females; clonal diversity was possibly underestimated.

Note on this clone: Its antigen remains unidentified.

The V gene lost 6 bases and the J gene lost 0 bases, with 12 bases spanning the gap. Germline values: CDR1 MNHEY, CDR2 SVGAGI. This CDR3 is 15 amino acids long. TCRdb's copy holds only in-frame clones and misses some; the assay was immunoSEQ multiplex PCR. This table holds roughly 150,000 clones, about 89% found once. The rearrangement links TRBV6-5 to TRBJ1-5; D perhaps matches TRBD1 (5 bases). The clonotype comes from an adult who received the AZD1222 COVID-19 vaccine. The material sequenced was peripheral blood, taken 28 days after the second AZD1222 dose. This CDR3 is CASRTQGYSNQPQHF. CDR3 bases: TGTGCCAGCAGAACGCAGGGTTATAGCAATCAGCCCCAGCATTTT.